Sequencing of this T cell receptor (beta chain) was carried out in a study of blood T cell repertoires in COVID-19. Germline V CDR1 and CDR2: LNHDA, SQIVND (reference sequence). Trimming shortened V by 4 bases and J by 2 bases, and 15 bases separated the two germline ends. This CDR3 has 16 residues. Exposed participants encountered a COVID-19 case during the 2 weeks preceding study entry. Some clones are missing from TCRdb's copy, which holds only in-frame ones; the method was immunoSEQ multiplex PCR. In the table there are 150,000 or so clones, roughly 89% of which are singletons. Sequencing was done on a sample of PBMCs or T cells enriched from blood (not recorded which). The gene calls are TRBV19 and TRBJ2-4, with D perhaps TRBD2 (6 bases). This clonotype was obtained from a woman aged 50 to 60 who had been exposed to COVID-19. Here the CDR3 reads CASSTFRDFTKNIQYF. CDR3 sequence (DNA): TGTGCCAGTAGTACGTTCCGGGACTTTACCAAAAACATTCAGTACTTC.